The entry below describes one T cell receptor (beta chain). The target antigen is unknown. The CDR3 loop spans 12 amino acids. Trimming took off 0 bases at V and 8 bases at J, with 7 bases between the two ends. Germline V gives CDR1 SGHTA, CDR2 FQGNSA. Making the TCR beta libraries involved quantitative 5'-RACE with molecular barcodes. TCRdb re-called the 5' RACE reads through MiXCR, storing one row per CDR3 protein. In the table there are around 22,000 distinct CDR3 sequences, 10% to 15% of which are singletons. The data stem from a study of CD8 T cells in ankylosing spondylitis. Study-wide results and limits: A TCR beta motif of roughly 8 highly homologous variants appeared characteristic of ankylosing spondylitis blood. Disease-linked clones reportedly concentrated significantly in matched ankylosing spondylitis synovial fluid. Earlier work had already found some motif variants in reactive arthritis synovial fluid and blood.

The chain has TRBV7-2 and TRBJ1-1; D not resolved. This sequence originates from a male donor with ankylosing spondylitis or in good health (not recorded which). The sequenced sample was blood. CDR3: CASSLAGEEAFF. CDR3 DNA sequence: TGTGCCAGCAGCTTAGCGGGAGAGGAAGCTTTCTTT.